Below are 11 T cell receptor beta chains sequenced from a single sample in a study of T cells in women clearing cervical HPV infection. Method: immunoSEQ multiplex PCR; TCRdb's copy keeps in-frame clones and lacks some. Here the sample table reports under 40,000 clones. The source material was blood buffy coat. The receptors were gathered from a woman between 18 and 69 years old with a cervical HPV16 infection that either progressed to CIN3+ or cleared (not recorded which).

Comments on this clone: The read ends 3 residues early relative to the CDR3; the germline J gene fills the gap. This rearrangement joins TRBV6-1 to TRBJ1-2; D remains ambiguous. This CDR3 is built from 14 residues. From germline, CDR1 is MNHNS and CDR2 SASEGT. V was cut by 4 bases and J by 4 bases, with 13 bases left in between. The sequenced part of the CDR3 DNA is TGTGCCAGCAGTGCGGGGTCCCTTCTCTATGGC. Translating it yields CASSAGSLLYG. The full CDR3 protein reads CASSAGSLLYGYTF.

Comment on this clone: The read ends 3 residues early relative to the CDR3; the germline J gene fills the gap. V gene TRBV29-1 combines with J gene TRBJ2-7; perhaps TRBD1 as D (6 bases). V lost 5 bases and J lost 3, with 11 bases in between. This CDR3 has 12 amino acids. Germline V gives CDR1 SQVTM, CDR2 ANQGSEA. CDR3 residues: CSVRTGSYEQYF. CDR3 bases read: TGCAGCGTTCGAACAGGGAGCTACGAG.

With regard to this clone: The read gets to within 3 residues of the CDR3 end, and the germline J gene fills in the rest. This chain connects TRBV29-1 to TRBJ2-5, with D perhaps matching TRBD1 or TRBD2 (5 bases each). The CDR3 loop spans 15 amino acids. Germline V CDR1 and CDR2: SQVTM, ANQGSEA. V was cut by 6 bases and J by 4 bases, with 21 bases left in between. The CDR3 region is CSVAARGEGTETQYF. Partial CDR3 DNA: TGCAGCGTAGCCGCTAGGGGAGAGGGTACAGAGACC.

Notes on this clone: The read finishes 3 residues shy of the CDR3 end, and the germline J gene is used to complete it. The J gene is TRBJ1-4, the V gene TRBV19, with no clear D. CDR1 is LNHDA and CDR2 is SQIVND in the germline V gene (reference sequence). The CDR3 runs 13 residues. The V end was cut by 4 bases, the J end by 4 bases, with 7 bases between. The chain's CDR3 is CASSTGYNEKLFF. CDR3 DNA (partial): TGTGCCAGTAGTACAGGATATAATGAAAAA.

CDR3 bases read: TGTGCCAGCAGTGAACGTAGACAGACAAGCTATGGC. Translated: CASSERRQTSYG. The full-length CDR3 reads as CASSERRQTSYGYTF. The gene calls are TRBV6-1 and TRBJ1-2, with D possibly matching TRBD1 (5 bases). The CDR3 end falls 3 residues outside the read, so it is completed with the germline J gene. Germline assignment: CDR1 MNHNS and CDR2 SASEGT. This CDR3 has 15 amino acids. V lost 2 bases to trimming and J lost 4 bases, with 14 bases between them.

CDR3 in amino acids: CSVEDLTSGIIKTQYF. CDR3 bases read: TGCAGCGTTGAAGATCTGACTAGCGGGATTATTAAGACC. The chain links TRBV29-1 to TRBJ2-5; 11 nucleotides line up with TRBD2. The CDR3 goes on 3 residues after the read ends, and that part is filled in from the germline J gene. The CDR3 totals 16 residues. V gave up 0 bases and J gave up 6 bases; unmatched junction bases: 9. Per germline, CDR1 SQVTM and CDR2 ANQGSEA.

With regard to this clone: Read coverage stops 3 residues before the CDR3 terminus; the germline J gene supplies the remainder. The V gene is TRBV6-2 or TRBV6-3, the J gene TRBJ2-7, with TRBD1 matching 8 bases. This CDR3 is 14 amino acids long. Germline CDR1 MNHEY, CDR2 SVGEGT. Trimming took 4 bases from V and 5 from J; bases not matched to a gene: 7. CDR3 DNA (partial): TGTGCCAGCAGTTCTTGGACAGGGAAGGACGAG. This translates into CASSSWTGKDE. The full-length CDR3 reads as CASSSWTGKDEQYF.

As concerns this clone: The CDR3 end lies 3 residues beyond the end of the read and is filled in from the germline J gene. This rearrangement joins TRBV7-9 to TRBJ2-5; 11 nucleotides match TRBD2. With 0 bases clipped from V and 4 bases from J, the junction kept 1 base outside the gene matches. Germline V gene data show CDR1 as SEHNR and CDR2 as FQNEAQ (reference sequence). The CDR3 is 15 residues long. CDR3 loop: CASSLALAGGETQYF. CDR3 DNA, as far as it was read: TGTGCCAGCAGCTTAGCCCTAGCGGGGGGAGAGACC.

As for this clone: The CDR3 end lies 3 residues beyond the end of the read and is filled in from the germline J gene. The J gene is TRBJ2-7, the V gene TRBV29-1, with D uncertain. Germline V gene data show CDR1 as SQVTM and CDR2 as ANQGSEA. V was cut by 4 bases and J by 4 bases, with 14 bases left in between. The length of the CDR3 is 13 residues. The CDR3 DNA, read in part, is TGCAGCGTTGGTCCCAGGCCCTTTTACGAG. It translates to CSVGPRPFYE. The complete CDR3 protein is CSVGPRPFYEQYF.

This CDR3 is CSARGLAGLTDTQYF. CDR3 DNA (partial): TGCAGTGCTAGAGGACTAGCGGGCCTCACAGATACG. This rearrangement joins TRBV20-1 to TRBJ2-3; 10 bases map to TRBD2. The sequence runs out 3 residues before the end of the CDR3; the remainder is reconstructed from the germline J gene. With V trimmed by 1 base and J by 2 bases, 3 bases remained unmatched. Germline V gene data show CDR1 as DFQATT and CDR2 as SNEGSKA (reference sequence). The CDR3 runs to 15 residues.

A word on this clone: The read ends 3 residues early relative to the CDR3; the germline J gene fills the gap. The chain joins TRBV29-1 to TRBJ1-1, with D tentatively TRBD1 (5 bases). The germline V gene has CDR1 SQVTM and CDR2 ANQGSEA. The CDR3 contains 12 residues. V was clipped by 0 bases and J by 7 bases, with 9 bases between them. Partial CDR3 DNA: TGCAGCGTTGAAGAAACAGGATATGAA. It specifies CSVEETGYE. The entire CDR3 reads CSVEETGYEAFF.